The rows below give T cell receptor beta chains drawn from one sample of a study of blood T cell repertoires in COVID-19. Profiled with immunoSEQ multiplex PCR; TCRdb holds only in-frame clones, not every one. Among about 200,000 clones listed, less than 90% were seen once. Sequencing was done on a sample of peripheral blood. These receptor sequences come from a woman aged 70-85 years with acute or convalescent COVID-19. Each CDR3 is given with its conserved first and last residue. The D gene is left open where the match is weak. Clone size is stated in some rows and not others, as once, few, many or a class when expanded.

CDR3aa: CASSPLIGGVSNPYGYTF; CDR3nt: TGTGCCAGCAGCCCCCTCATAGGGGGGGTCTCAAACCCCTATGGCTACACCTTC; v_gene: TRBV3-1/TRBV3-2; j_gene: TRBJ1-2; d_gene: .; abundance: .
CDR3aa: CASSFPGQGFDEQFF; CDR3nt: TGCGCCAGCAGCTTTCCGGGACAGGGGTTTGATGAGCAGTTCTTC; v_gene: TRBV5-1; j_gene: TRBJ2-1; d_gene: TRBD1; abundance: .
CDR3aa: CSVPGQGIDEQYF; CDR3nt: TGCAGCGTCCCGGGACAGGGGATAGACGAGCAGTACTTC; v_gene: TRBV29-1; j_gene: TRBJ2-7; d_gene: TRBD1; abundance: .
CDR3aa: CASSPPGFETQYF; CDR3nt: TGCGCCAGCAGCCCACCGGGGTTCGAGACCCAGTACTTC; v_gene: TRBV5-1; j_gene: TRBJ2-5; d_gene: .; abundance: .
CDR3aa: CASSLRRGAYNEQFF; CDR3nt: TGTGCCAGCAGCTTACGGCGGGGGGCCTACAATGAGCAGTTCTTC; v_gene: TRBV7-9; j_gene: TRBJ2-1; d_gene: TRBD2; abundance: .
CDR3aa: CASSQDMHGDKKQYF; CDR3nt: TGTGCCAGCAGCCAAGATATGCACGGGGATAAGAAGCAGTACTTC; v_gene: TRBV3-1/TRBV3-2; j_gene: TRBJ2-7; d_gene: .; abundance: .
CDR3aa: CASSLLPFETLHF; CDR3nt: TGCGCCAGCAGTTTACTACCTTTCGAGACCCTCCACTTT; v_gene: TRBV10-2; j_gene: TRBJ1-6; d_gene: .; abundance: .
CDR3aa: CASRGTSVSTDTQYF; CDR3nt: TGTGCCAGCAGGGGGACTAGCGTTAGCACAGATACGCAGTATTTT; v_gene: TRBV7-2; j_gene: TRBJ2-3; d_gene: TRBD2; abundance: .
CDR3aa: CASSPLPGQGADTQYF; CDR3nt: TGTGCCAGCTCACCACTACCGGGACAGGGTGCAGATACGCAGTATTTT; v_gene: TRBV18; j_gene: TRBJ2-3; d_gene: TRBD1; abundance: .
CDR3aa: CASSLTSGSTGELFF; CDR3nt: TGTGCCAGCAGCTTGACTAGCGGGAGTACCGGGGAGCTGTTTTTT; v_gene: TRBV7-7; j_gene: TRBJ2-2; d_gene: TRBD2; abundance: .
CDR3aa: CASLPWGTEADVLTF; CDR3nt: TGCGCCAGCCTTCCTTGGGGGACAGAGGCAGACGTCCTGACTTTC; v_gene: TRBV5-1; j_gene: TRBJ2-6; d_gene: TRBD1; abundance: .
CDR3aa: CAIGAANEKLFF; CDR3nt: TGTGCCATAGGAGCCGCGAATGAAAAACTGTTTTTT; v_gene: TRBV10-3; j_gene: TRBJ1-4; d_gene: .; abundance: .
CDR3aa: CASSTGGVDEQFF; CDR3nt: TGTGCCAGTAGTACGGGAGGGGTCGATGAGCAGTTCTTC; v_gene: TRBV19; j_gene: TRBJ2-1; d_gene: TRBD2; abundance: .
CDR3aa: CASSVFRQGAPGGYTF; CDR3nt: TGTGCCAGCAGTGTTTTCCGACAGGGGGCTCCAGGTGGCTACACCTTC; v_gene: TRBV25-1; j_gene: TRBJ1-2; d_gene: TRBD1; abundance: .
CDR3aa: CATRREGENSPLHF; CDR3nt: TGTGCTACGCGGCGGGAGGGAGAGAATTCACCCCTCCACTTT; v_gene: TRBV12-5; j_gene: TRBJ1-6; d_gene: .; abundance: .
CDR3aa: CASSRFQENTEAFF; CDR3nt: TGTGCCAGCAGTCGCTTCCAGGAGAACACTGAAGCTTTCTTT; v_gene: TRBV6-5; j_gene: TRBJ1-1; d_gene: .; abundance: .
CDR3aa: CASSLRDSSYNEQFF; CDR3nt: TGTGCCAGCAGTCTACGGGACAGCTCCTACAATGAGCAGTTCTTC; v_gene: TRBV6-5; j_gene: TRBJ2-1; d_gene: TRBD1; abundance: few
CDR3aa: CASSFGSNQPQHF; CDR3nt: TGTGCCAGCAGCTTTGGCAGCAATCAGCCCCAGCATTTT; v_gene: TRBV5-8; j_gene: TRBJ1-5; d_gene: .; abundance: .
CDR3aa: CASSSLAGQGIPEQYF; CDR3nt: TGTGCCAGCAGTTCTTTAGCGGGACAGGGTATTCCCGAGCAGTACTTC; v_gene: TRBV28; j_gene: TRBJ2-7; d_gene: .; abundance: .
CDR3aa: CASSLDGSADTQYF; CDR3nt: TGTGCCAGCAGCTTAGACGGAAGCGCAGATACGCAGTATTTT; v_gene: TRBV7-2; j_gene: TRBJ2-3; d_gene: .; abundance: .
CDR3aa: CASSLREGYTF; CDR3nt: TGTGCCAGCAGCCTCCGAGAGGGCTACACCTTC; v_gene: TRBV5-6; j_gene: TRBJ1-2; d_gene: .; abundance: .
CDR3aa: CASRTNRGWKAFGANYGYTF; CDR3nt: TGTGCCAGCAGGACAAACAGGGGGTGGAAGGCCTTCGGGGCTAACTATGGCTACACCTTC; v_gene: TRBV28; j_gene: TRBJ1-2; d_gene: TRBD1; abundance: few
CDR3aa: CASSFELTLKYEQYF; CDR3nt: TGTGCCAGCAGTTTTGAATTAACCCTAAAGTACGAGCAGTACTTC; v_gene: TRBV28; j_gene: TRBJ2-7; d_gene: .; abundance: .
CDR3aa: CASSGQGNSPLHF; CDR3nt: TGTGCCAGCAGTGGACAGGGAAATTCACCCCTCCACTTT; v_gene: TRBV6-6; j_gene: TRBJ1-6; d_gene: TRBD1; abundance: .
CDR3aa: CASSTRTSGNPIF; CDR3nt: TGTGCCAGCAGCACAAGGACTAGCGGGAACCCCATCTTC; v_gene: TRBV7-2; j_gene: TRBJ2-7; d_gene: TRBD2; abundance: .
CDR3aa: CASSFSGGPYEQYF; CDR3nt: TGTGCCAGCAGCTTTAGCGGGGGCCCTTACGAGCAGTACTTC; v_gene: TRBV3-1/TRBV3-2; j_gene: TRBJ2-7; d_gene: TRBD2; abundance: .
CDR3aa: CASSLQGGNQPQHF; CDR3nt: TGTGCCAGCAGTCTTCAGGGTGGCAATCAGCCCCAGCATTTT; v_gene: TRBV6-5; j_gene: TRBJ1-5; d_gene: .; abundance: .
CDR3aa: CSVGRGRTGELFF; CDR3nt: TGCAGCGTTGGCCGCGGGCGTACCGGGGAGCTGTTTTTT; v_gene: TRBV29-1; j_gene: TRBJ2-2; d_gene: .; abundance: .
CDR3aa: CASSIVRRSASGNTIYF; CDR3nt: TGTGCCAGTAGTATAGTCCGCAGGTCGGCGTCGGGAAACACCATATATTTT; v_gene: TRBV19; j_gene: TRBJ1-3; d_gene: .; abundance: .
CDR3aa: CASSYDSNTEAFF; CDR3nt: TGCGCCAGCAGCTACGACTCGAACACTGAAGCTTTCTTT; v_gene: TRBV5-1; j_gene: TRBJ1-1; d_gene: .; abundance: .
CDR3aa: CASSRTGIGQPQHF; CDR3nt: TGTGCCAGTAGCCGGACAGGGATTGGGCAGCCCCAGCATTTT; v_gene: TRBV19; j_gene: TRBJ1-5; d_gene: TRBD1; abundance: once
CDR3aa: CASSLGPGGYEQYF; CDR3nt: TGTGCCAGCAGCTTAGGCCCCGGCGGGTACGAGCAGTACTTC; v_gene: TRBV11-3; j_gene: TRBJ2-7; d_gene: .; abundance: .
CDR3aa: CASSIHRDRANQPQHF; CDR3nt: TGTGCCAGTAGTATTCACCGGGACAGGGCCAATCAGCCCCAGCATTTT; v_gene: TRBV19; j_gene: TRBJ1-5; d_gene: TRBD1; abundance: .
CDR3aa: CASSESGRRYGYTF; CDR3nt: TGTGCCAGCAGTGAATCAGGGCGTCGCTATGGCTACACCTTC; v_gene: TRBV2; j_gene: TRBJ1-2; d_gene: .; abundance: .
CDR3aa: CARSNGTGLFLYGYTF; CDR3nt: TGTGCCAGAAGCAACGGGACAGGGTTATTCCTCTATGGCTACACCTTC; v_gene: TRBV5-3; j_gene: TRBJ1-2; d_gene: TRBD1; abundance: .
CDR3aa: CATSDPGTGGTIGVFGYTF; CDR3nt: TGTGCCACCAGTGATCCCGGGACAGGGGGCACAATCGGGGTATTTGGCTACACCTTC; v_gene: TRBV24-1; j_gene: TRBJ1-2; d_gene: TRBD1; abundance: .
CDR3aa: CSVTALREGASTDTQYF; CDR3nt: TGCAGCGTGACGGCACTCCGGGAGGGGGCGAGCACAGATACGCAGTATTTT; v_gene: TRBV29-1; j_gene: TRBJ2-3; d_gene: .; abundance: .
CDR3aa: CASNLYTGGQETQYF; CDR3nt: TGTGCCAGCAACCTTTATACAGGGGGACAAGAGACCCAGTACTTC; v_gene: TRBV5-4; j_gene: TRBJ2-5; d_gene: TRBD1; abundance: .
CDR3aa: CASSSTGNYGYTF; CDR3nt: TGTGCCAGCAGCTCGACAGGGAACTATGGCTACACCTTC; v_gene: TRBV5-6; j_gene: TRBJ1-2; d_gene: TRBD1; abundance: .
CDR3aa: CASSYRLGLASKEQFF; CDR3nt: TGTGCCAGCAGTTACCGATTGGGACTAGCCAGCAAAGAGCAGTTCTTC; v_gene: TRBV6-5; j_gene: TRBJ2-1; d_gene: TRBD2; abundance: .
CDR3aa: CASRTAYTGELFF; CDR3nt: TGTGCCAGCAGGACAGCCTACACCGGGGAGCTGTTTTTT; v_gene: TRBV12-3/TRBV12-4; j_gene: TRBJ2-2; d_gene: .; abundance: .
CDR3aa: CASSLLAGAYEQYF; CDR3nt: TGTGCCAGCAGCTTACTAGCGGGGGCCTACGAGCAGTACTTC; v_gene: TRBV7-8; j_gene: TRBJ2-7; d_gene: TRBD2; abundance: .
CDR3aa: CASSPDRGLGEKLFF; CDR3nt: TGTGCCAGCAGCCCCGACAGGGGGCTAGGGGAAAAACTGTTTTTT; v_gene: TRBV3-1/TRBV3-2; j_gene: TRBJ1-4; d_gene: TRBD1; abundance: .
CDR3aa: CASSLQYQETQYF; CDR3nt: TGCGCCAGCAGCTTACAATACCAAGAGACCCAGTACTTC; v_gene: TRBV5-1; j_gene: TRBJ2-5; d_gene: .; abundance: once
CDR3aa: CASSPNPSGGAQDTQYF; CDR3nt: TGCGCCAGCAGCCCCAACCCTAGCGGGGGGGCCCAAGATACGCAGTATTTT; v_gene: TRBV5-1; j_gene: TRBJ2-3; d_gene: TRBD2; abundance: .
CDR3aa: CASSELAGETGELFF; CDR3nt: TGCGCCAGCAGTGAACTAGCGGGGGAGACCGGGGAGCTGTTTTTT; v_gene: TRBV10-1; j_gene: TRBJ2-2; d_gene: TRBD2; abundance: .
CDR3aa: CASSSGGTEAFF; CDR3nt: TGTGCCAGCAGTTCGGGGGGGACTGAAGCTTTCTTT; v_gene: TRBV6-5; j_gene: TRBJ1-1; d_gene: .; abundance: .
CDR3aa: CASSRRGEGDTQYF; CDR3nt: TGTGCCAGCAGTCGGCGGGGGGAAGGAGATACGCAGTATTTT; v_gene: TRBV6-5; j_gene: TRBJ2-3; d_gene: TRBD2; abundance: .
CDR3aa: CASSLDAVGSGGYGYTF; CDR3nt: TGTGCCAGCAGCTTAGATGCAGTCGGATCGGGTGGCTATGGCTACACCTTC; v_gene: TRBV11-2; j_gene: TRBJ1-2; d_gene: .; abundance: .
CDR3aa: CASSQQDRVTAYEQYF; CDR3nt: TGTGCCAGCAGCCAGCAAGACAGGGTGACGGCTTACGAGCAGTACTTC; v_gene: TRBV4-2; j_gene: TRBJ2-7; d_gene: TRBD1; abundance: .
CDR3aa: CSVGTGANTEAFF; CDR3nt: TGCAGCGTGGGGACAGGCGCGAACACTGAAGCTTTCTTT; v_gene: TRBV29-1; j_gene: TRBJ1-1; d_gene: TRBD1; abundance: .
CDR3aa: CAEGGTRETQYF; CDR3nt: TGTGCCGAGGGGGGGACAAGAGAGACCCAGTACTTC; v_gene: TRBV28; j_gene: TRBJ2-5; d_gene: .; abundance: .
CDR3aa: CASSIGKGVYGYTF; CDR3nt: TGTGCCAGTAGTATAGGGAAGGGGGTCTATGGCTACACCTTC; v_gene: TRBV19; j_gene: TRBJ1-2; d_gene: .; abundance: few
CDR3aa: CASSLREGDYGYTF; CDR3nt: TGTGCCAGCAGCCTAAGGGAGGGGGACTATGGCTACACCTTC; v_gene: TRBV2; j_gene: TRBJ1-2; d_gene: .; abundance: .
CDR3aa: CASSHTSGSRNEQFF; CDR3nt: TGTGCCAGCAGCCATACTAGCGGGAGTAGGAATGAGCAGTTCTTC; v_gene: TRBV11-1; j_gene: TRBJ2-1; d_gene: TRBD2; abundance: .